This T cell receptor (beta chain) was recovered during a study of T cells in women clearing cervical HPV infection. Findings of the study overall: Richness plus V gene abundances separated cases from controls with AUC 0.65 to 0.85.

On this clone itself: Its antigen remains unidentified. The CDR3 end lies 3 residues beyond the end of the read and is filled in from the germline J gene.

Genomic DNA, averaging approximately 1,200 ng per sample, yielded TCR beta CDR3 via immunoSEQ. Some clones are missing from TCRdb's copy, which holds only in-frame ones; the method was immunoSEQ multiplex PCR. The listing records tens of thousands of clones. This CDR3 is built from 15 residues. In germline, CDR1 is KGHSH, CDR2 LQKENI. This rearrangement joins TRBV18 to TRBJ1-2, with D possibly TRBD1 on 5 matching bases. Material: blood buffy coat. The sequence derives from a woman aged 18-70 years with a cervical HPV16 infection that either progressed to CIN3+ or cleared (not recorded which). CDR3 bases read: TGTGCCAGCTCACCAAGGCCGACAGCTACCTACGAC. It codes for CASSPRPTATYD. The full CDR3 protein is CASSPRPTATYDYTF.